This T cell receptor (beta chain) was captured in a study of blood T cell repertoires in COVID-19. Study in general: The samples span acute and convalescent COVID-19 from the United States, Italy and Spain. PBMCs, B-cell-depleted T cells, or T cells were the source of the cDNA or gDNA that made up the material.

Germline CDR1 is SEHNR and CDR2 is FQNEAQ (reference sequence). Trimming shortened V by 3 bases and J by 6 bases, and 14 bases separated the two germline ends. The CDR3 is 14 residues long. Authors' data handling: Nucleated cell number was recorded as an estimate derived from reference gene primer amplification. The assay was immunoSEQ multiplex PCR, and TCRdb's table has in-frame clones only and misses some. The DNA was the basis for D and trimming; V, J and clone size are from that table. The sample shows a few hundred thousand clones, roughly 88% of them seen only once. Enrollment of patients from Seattle took place during active infection, with longitudinal follow-up.

This TCR was recovered from a woman in her 30s with COVID-19, enrolled during active disease. The V gene is TRBV7-9, the J gene TRBJ1-2, with D perhaps TRBD1 (6 bases). The sample taken for sequencing was peripheral blood. CDR3 coding DNA: TGTGCCAGCAGCTTGGACAGCCTTCGGGATGGCTACACCTTC. The encoded protein is CASSLDSLRDGYTF.